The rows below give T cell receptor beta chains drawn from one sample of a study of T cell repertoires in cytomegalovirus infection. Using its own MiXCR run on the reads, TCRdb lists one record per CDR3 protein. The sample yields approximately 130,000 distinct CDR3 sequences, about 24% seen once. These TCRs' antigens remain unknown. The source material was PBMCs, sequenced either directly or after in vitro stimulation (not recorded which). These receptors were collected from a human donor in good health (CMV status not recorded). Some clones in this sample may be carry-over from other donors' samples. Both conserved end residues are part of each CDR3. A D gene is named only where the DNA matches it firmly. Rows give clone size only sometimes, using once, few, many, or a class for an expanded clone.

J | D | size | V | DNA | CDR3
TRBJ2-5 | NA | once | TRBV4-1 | TGCGCCAGCAGCCAGGCGGGACACACGTACCAAGAGACCCAGTACTTC | CASSQAGHTYQETQYF
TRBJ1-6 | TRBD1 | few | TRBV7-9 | TGTGCCAGCAGGAAGGGACAGCGTAGCTCCTATAATTCACCCCTCCACTTT | CASRKGQRSSYNSPLHF
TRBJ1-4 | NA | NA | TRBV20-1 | TGCAGTGCTAGAGATCGGGGGCAGGAAAAACTGTTTTTT | CSARDRGQEKLFF
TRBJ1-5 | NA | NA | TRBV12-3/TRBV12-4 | TGTGCCAGCAGTCTTCCCAGGGAATATAGCAATCAGCCCCAGCATTTT | CASSLPREYSNQPQHF
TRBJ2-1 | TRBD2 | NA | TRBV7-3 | TGTGCCAGCAGCTTAAGTTCTAGCGGGCCAAACAATGAGCAGTTCTTC | CASSLSSSGPNNEQFF
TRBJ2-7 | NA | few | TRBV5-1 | TGCGCCAGCAGCTTGGTCTCGGGACCGTCCTACGAGCAGTACTTC | CASSLVSGPSYEQYF
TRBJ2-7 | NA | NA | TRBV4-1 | TGCGCCAGCAGCGGCAGGGGCCTGATGGAGCAGTACTTC | CASSGRGLMEQYF
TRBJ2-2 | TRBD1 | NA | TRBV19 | TGTGCCAGTAGTGTGACAGGGGCCAACACCGGGGAGCTGTTTTTT | CASSVTGANTGELFF
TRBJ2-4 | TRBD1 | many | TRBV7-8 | TGTGCCAGCAGCGTGACAGGGACACTAGCCAAAAACATTCAGTACTTC | CASSVTGTLAKNIQYF
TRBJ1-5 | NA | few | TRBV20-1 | TGCAGTGCTAGAGATTCTCATGGACAGACAAATCAGCCCCAGCATTTT | CSARDSHGQTNQPQHF
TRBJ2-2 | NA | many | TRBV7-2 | TGTGCCAGCAGCTTAGTCAGGGGCGCCGGGGAGCTGTTTTTT | CASSLVRGAGELFF
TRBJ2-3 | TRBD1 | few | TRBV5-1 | TGCGCCAGCGGACAGGGCATCACAGATACGCAGTATTTT | CASGQGITDTQYF
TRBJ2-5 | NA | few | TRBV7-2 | TGTGCCAGCAGCTTAGCCCCGTCCCCGGGAGCCGGGGCCCAGTACTTC | CASSLAPSPGAGAQYF
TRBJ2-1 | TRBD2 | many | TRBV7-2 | TGTGCCAGCAGCAAGCAACAATCTAGCGGGGCCGTATACAATGAGCAGTTCTTC | CASSKQQSSGAVYNEQFF
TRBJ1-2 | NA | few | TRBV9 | TGTGCCAGCAGCGCTGGACGGAGAGATTATGGCTACACCTTC | CASSAGRRDYGYTF
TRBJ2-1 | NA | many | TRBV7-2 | TGTGCCAGCAGCTTACCCCAACTTAGCTCCTACAATGAGCAGTTCTTC | CASSLPQLSSYNEQFF
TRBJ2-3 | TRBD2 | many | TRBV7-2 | TGTGCCAGCAGCCAATTAGCGGGAGGGCCTTACGATACGCAGTATTTT | CASSQLAGGPYDTQYF
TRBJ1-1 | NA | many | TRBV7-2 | TGTGCCAGCAGCTTAGTACAGACGAACACTGAAGCTTTCTTT | CASSLVQTNTEAFF
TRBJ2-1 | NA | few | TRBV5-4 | TGTGCCAGCAGCTTGCCAAGAATCAATGAGCAGTTCTTC | CASSLPRINEQFF
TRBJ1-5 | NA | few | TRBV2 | TGTGCCAGCAGTGATTGGAGGCAGCCCCAGCATTTT | CASSDWRQPQHF
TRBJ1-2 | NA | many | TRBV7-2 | TGTGCCAGCATAATAACCCCTGGAGCTAACTATGGCTACACCTTC | CASIITPGANYGYTF
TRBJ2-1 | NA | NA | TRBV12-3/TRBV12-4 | TGTGCCAGCACCCTAGGGATTTATGAGCAGTTCTTC | CASTLGIYEQFF
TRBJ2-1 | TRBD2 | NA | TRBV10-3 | TGTGCCATCAGGGGACTAGCGGGAGGTTTGCACAATGAGCAGTTCTTC | CAIRGLAGGLHNEQFF
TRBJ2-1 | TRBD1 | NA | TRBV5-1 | TGCGCCAGCAGCAGCTACGGACAGGTAATCTACAATGAGCAGTTCTTC | CASSSYGQVIYNEQFF
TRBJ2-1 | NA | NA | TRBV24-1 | TGTGCCACCAGTGATTTGTGGGACAATGAGCAGTTCTTC | CATSDLWDNEQFF
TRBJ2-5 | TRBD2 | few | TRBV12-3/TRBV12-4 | TGTGCCAGCAGTCTGGGAGGGCGGACCCAGTACTTC | CASSLGGRTQYF
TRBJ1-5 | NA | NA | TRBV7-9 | TGTGCCAGCAGCCCGGGGGCGGCGGGCAATCAGCCCCAGCATTTT | CASSPGAAGNQPQHF
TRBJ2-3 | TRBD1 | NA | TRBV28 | TGTGCCAGCGAGGAGACAGGGGGACTTCCTAGCACAGATACGCAGTATTTT | CASEETGGLPSTDTQYF
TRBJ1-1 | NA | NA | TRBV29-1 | TGCAGCTCTTGGCTCACCGGGAAAAACACTGAAGCTTTCTTT | CSSWLTGKNTEAFF
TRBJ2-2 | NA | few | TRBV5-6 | TGTGCCAGCAGCTTTCGACTAGAAAACACCGGGGAGCTGTTTTTT | CASSFRLENTGELFF
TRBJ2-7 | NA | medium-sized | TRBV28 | TGTGCCAGCAGTTTAGAAAACAGGGTCCACGAGCAGTACTTC | CASSLENRVHEQYF
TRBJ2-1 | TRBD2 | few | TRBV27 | TGTGCCAGCAGTTCAGGACTAGCGGGAGTAGTTGAGCAGTTCTTC | CASSSGLAGVVEQFF
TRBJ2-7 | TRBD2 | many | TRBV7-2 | TGTGCCAGCAGCTCGACTAGCGGGAGGACCTATATAAACTACGAGCAGTACTTC | CASSSTSGRTYINYEQYF
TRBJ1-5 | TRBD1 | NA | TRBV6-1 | TGTGCCAGCCGCGGGACAGGGGACCAGCCCCAGCATTTT | CASRGTGDQPQHF
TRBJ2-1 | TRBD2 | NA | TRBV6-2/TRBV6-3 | TGTGCCAGCAGTTCACCGGGACTAGAGAACAATGAGCAGTTCTTC | CASSSPGLENNEQFF
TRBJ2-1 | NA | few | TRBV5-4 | TGTGCCAGCAGCCATCCTAATTACAATGAGCAGTTCTTC | CASSHPNYNEQFF
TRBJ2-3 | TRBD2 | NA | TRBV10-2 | TGCGCCAGCATGGGGCTAGCGGTGACAGATACGCAGTATTTT | CASMGLAVTDTQYF
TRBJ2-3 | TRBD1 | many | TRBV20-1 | TGCAGTGCTGGGGGGACAGGGGTAGATACGCAGTATTTT | CSAGGTGVDTQYF
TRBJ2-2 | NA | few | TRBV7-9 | TGTGCCAGCAGCTGGACCGGGACACCAAACACCGGGGAGCTGTTTTTT | CASSWTGTPNTGELFF
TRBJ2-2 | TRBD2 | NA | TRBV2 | TGTGCCAGCGCTCCCACTAGCGGGGGAAACACCGGGGAGCTGTTTTTT | CASAPTSGGNTGELFF
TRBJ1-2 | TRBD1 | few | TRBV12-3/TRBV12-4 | TGTGCCAGCAATAATATAGGACAGGGCGGATATGGCTACACCTTC | CASNNIGQGGYGYTF
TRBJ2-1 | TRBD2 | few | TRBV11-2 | TGTGCCAGCAGCCAGCTAGCGGGAAACGGAAATGAGCAGTTCTTC | CASSQLAGNGNEQFF
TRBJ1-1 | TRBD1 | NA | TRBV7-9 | TGTGCCAGCAGCTTCGGGGACAGGATGAACACTGAAGCTTTCTTT | CASSFGDRMNTEAFF
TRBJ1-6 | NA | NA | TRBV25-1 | TGTGCCAGCAGTGGACCGCCCGACGGCTCACCCCTCCACTTT | CASSGPPDGSPLHF
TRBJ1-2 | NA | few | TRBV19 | TGTGCCAGTAGTATCGTGGGTCCTGCCAACTATGGCTACACCTTC | CASSIVGPANYGYTF
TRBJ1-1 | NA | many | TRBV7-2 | TGTGCCAGCAGCTTAGCGGCACAGATGAACACTGAAGCTTTCTTT | CASSLAAQMNTEAFF
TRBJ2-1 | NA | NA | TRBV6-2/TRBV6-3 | TGTGCCAGCAGGAACCCTGTCAATGAGCAGTTCTTC | CASRNPVNEQFF
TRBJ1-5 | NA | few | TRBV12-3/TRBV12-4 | TGTGCCAGCAGTCTGGGGGCAGGGGGCAATCAGCCCCAGCATTTT | CASSLGAGGNQPQHF
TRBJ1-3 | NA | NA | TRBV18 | TGTGCCAGCTCACCGCTTGGATCTTCCGGAAACACCATATATTTT | CASSPLGSSGNTIYF
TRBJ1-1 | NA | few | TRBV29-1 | TGCAGCGTTGTGAACACTGAAGCTTTCTTT | CSVVNTEAFF
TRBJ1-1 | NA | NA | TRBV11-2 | TGTGCCAGCCGTATTGACACTTCGAACACTGAAGCTTTCTTT | CASRIDTSNTEAFF